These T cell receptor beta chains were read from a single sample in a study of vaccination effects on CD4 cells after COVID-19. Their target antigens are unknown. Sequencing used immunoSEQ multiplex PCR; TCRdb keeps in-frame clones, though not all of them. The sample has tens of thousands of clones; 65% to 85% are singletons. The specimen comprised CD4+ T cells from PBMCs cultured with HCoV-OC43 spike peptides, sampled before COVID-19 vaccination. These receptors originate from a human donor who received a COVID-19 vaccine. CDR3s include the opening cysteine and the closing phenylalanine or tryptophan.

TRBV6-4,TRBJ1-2,CASSADRGSYGYTF
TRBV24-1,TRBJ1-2,CATSDSLGNYGYTF
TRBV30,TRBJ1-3,CAWSVGIRQSGNTIYF
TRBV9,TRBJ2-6,CASYLSGANVLTF
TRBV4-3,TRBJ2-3,CASSQLTGGGTDTQYF
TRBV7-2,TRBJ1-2,CASTVDGRDQKNYGYTF
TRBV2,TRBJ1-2,CASSYLGQGVGYTF
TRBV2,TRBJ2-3,CASSIGANTDTQYF
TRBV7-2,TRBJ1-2,CASSLVGVGYGYTF
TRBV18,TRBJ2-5,CASSPDGLAGGIGETQYF
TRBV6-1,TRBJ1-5,CASGRGYQPQHF
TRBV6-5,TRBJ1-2,CASRESGASYGYTF
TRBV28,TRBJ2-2,CASSLTIGELFF
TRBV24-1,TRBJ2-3,CATRGRFPTDTQYF
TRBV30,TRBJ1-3,CAWHYFSGNTIYF
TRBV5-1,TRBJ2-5,CASSFIGGWADETQYF
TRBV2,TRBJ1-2,CASRVDNNYGYTF
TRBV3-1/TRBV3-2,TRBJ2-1,CASSQASLAGGLGLNEQFF
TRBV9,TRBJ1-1,CASSAFRQGTEAFF
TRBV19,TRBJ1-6,CASSMGTERRPLHF
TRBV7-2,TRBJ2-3,CASSTAGGPQYF
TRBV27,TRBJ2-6,CASTLGRGGPGANVLTF
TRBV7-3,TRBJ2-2,CASSLRTPSYRGALGAGELFF
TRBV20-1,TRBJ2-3,CSAPTTDTQYF
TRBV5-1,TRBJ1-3,CASSTTASSGNTIYF
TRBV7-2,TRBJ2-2,CASSFKTANTGELFF
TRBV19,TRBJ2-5,CASTDRGGRETQYF
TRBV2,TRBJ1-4,CASSEQGPTNEKLFF
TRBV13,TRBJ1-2,CASSGRDRGKGYTF
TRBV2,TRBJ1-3,CASSREGVSGNTIYF
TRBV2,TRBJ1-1,CASRRQGVMNTEAFF
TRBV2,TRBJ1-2,CASTSGTGNYGYTF
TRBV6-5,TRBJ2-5,CAVARGLGETQYF
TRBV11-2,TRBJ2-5,CASSLLPGQGGETQYF
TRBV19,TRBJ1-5,CASSIGGYQPQHF
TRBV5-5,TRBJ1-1,CASSLTTGEGAFF
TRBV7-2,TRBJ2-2,CASSLRDTDTGELFF
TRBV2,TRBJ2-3,CASRSRLAGGGSTDTQYF
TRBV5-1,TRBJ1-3,CASSPTASGNTIYF
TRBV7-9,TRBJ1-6,CASSWSGVLNSPLHF
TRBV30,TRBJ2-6,CAWDRGGMGANVLTF
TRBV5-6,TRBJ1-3,CASSQNWMGGGSGNTIYF
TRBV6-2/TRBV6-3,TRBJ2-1,CASSRPTSGGYNEQFF
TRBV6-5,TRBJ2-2,CAIRQGETGELFF
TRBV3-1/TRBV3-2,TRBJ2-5,CASSPTWTANQVGQYF
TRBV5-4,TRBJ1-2,CASSLPGQGNYGYTF
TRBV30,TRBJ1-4,CAWSERARGNEKLFF
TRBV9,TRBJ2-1,CASSRTSGGYNEQFF
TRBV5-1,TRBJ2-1,CASSLVKGFSYNEQFF
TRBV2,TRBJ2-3,CASSALGSADTQYF
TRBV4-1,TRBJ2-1,CASSPLTANNEQFF
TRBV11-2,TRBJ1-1,CASSSKDRDDTEAFF
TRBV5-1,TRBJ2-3,CASSLVTASDTQYF
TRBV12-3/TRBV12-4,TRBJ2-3,CASSQLTTDTQYF
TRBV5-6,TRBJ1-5,CASSLPGIPQHF
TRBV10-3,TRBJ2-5,CATRTELETQYF
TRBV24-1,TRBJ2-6,CATSESGSLGANVLTF
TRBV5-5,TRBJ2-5,CASSSWTGQETQYF
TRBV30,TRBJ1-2,CAWSPLPQIMGAHGYTF